Described below is a single T cell receptor (beta chain) sequence and its context. The V end lost 1 base, the J end lost 5 bases, and 10 bases lay between the germline ends. CDR3 size: 13 residues. CDR1 is SGHRS and CDR2 is YFSETQ in the germline V gene. This sample was taken from a study of OX40 agonist ivuxolimab in advanced cancers. Study-level information: Prior anti-PD-1, anti-PD-L1 or anti-CTLA-4 therapy was allowed; less than 45% had some.

TCRdb keeps only in-frame clones here, not all; method: immunoSEQ multiplex PCR. The sample lists 65,000 to 90,000 clones, roughly 90% seen once, with around 0.73% in the top ten. This sequence originates from an adult with an advanced solid tumor such as melanoma, head and neck, liver or kidney cancer. The sample was CD4+ or CD8+ T cells sorted from blood, taken in a trial of the OX40 agonist ivuxolimab. V is TRBV5-1 and J is TRBJ2-7; possibly TRBD2 for D (5 bases). The CDR3 spells CASSLREGHEQYF. CDR3 nucleotides: TGCGCCAGCAGCTTGAGAGAGGGTCACGAGCAGTACTTC.